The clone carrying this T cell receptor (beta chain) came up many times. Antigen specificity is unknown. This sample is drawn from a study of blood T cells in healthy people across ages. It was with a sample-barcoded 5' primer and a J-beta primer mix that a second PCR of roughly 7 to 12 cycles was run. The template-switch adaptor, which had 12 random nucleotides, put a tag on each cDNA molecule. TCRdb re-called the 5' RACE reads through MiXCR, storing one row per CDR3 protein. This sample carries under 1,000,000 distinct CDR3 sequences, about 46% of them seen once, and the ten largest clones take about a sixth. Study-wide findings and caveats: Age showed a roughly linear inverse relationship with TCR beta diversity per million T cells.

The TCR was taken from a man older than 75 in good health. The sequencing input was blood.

The CDR3 bases are TGCAGTGTACATGGGGTTTGGGATACGCAGTATTTT. This gives the protein CSVHGVWDTQYF. The genes are TRBV20-1 and TRBJ2-3, with D unclear. Germline-derived CDR1 and CDR2 are DFQATT and SNEGSKA (reference sequence). The V gene lost 7 bases and the J gene lost 6 bases, with 14 bases spanning the gap. The CDR3 is made up of 12 amino acids.